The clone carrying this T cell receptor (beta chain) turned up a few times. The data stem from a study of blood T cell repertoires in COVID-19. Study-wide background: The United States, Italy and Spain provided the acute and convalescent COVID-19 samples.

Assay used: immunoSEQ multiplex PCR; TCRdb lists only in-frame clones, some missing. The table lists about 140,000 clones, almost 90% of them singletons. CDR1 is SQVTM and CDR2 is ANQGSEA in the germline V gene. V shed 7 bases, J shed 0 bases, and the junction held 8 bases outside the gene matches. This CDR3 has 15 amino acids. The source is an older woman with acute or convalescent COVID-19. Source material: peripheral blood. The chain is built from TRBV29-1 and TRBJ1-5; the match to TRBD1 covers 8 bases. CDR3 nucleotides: TGCAGCGCGGCGGACAGGGTGGGTAGCAATCAGCCCCAGCATTTT. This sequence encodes CSAADRVGSNQPQHF.